This T cell receptor beta chain was captured by sequencing in a study of blood T cells in healthy people across ages. On the study more broadly: Roughly one uniquely barcoded beta molecule per two T cells was captured. Study-wide points: The study found more naive CD4+ cells and higher diversity in long-lived than aged donors. Significant beta diversity loss was already apparent by age approximately 38, declining roughly linearly.

With regard to this clonotype: Its antigen is unknown.

The second PCR ran 7 to 11 cycles with a sample-barcoded 5' primer and J-beta primers. TCRdb processed the 5' RACE reads anew with MiXCR; each CDR3 protein has one entry. The sample includes hundreds of thousands of distinct CDR3 sequences, about 53% seen only once; the top ten take roughly 40%. Healthy individuals of Caucasian origin from Russia, aged 6 to 90, served as donors. The sequenced material came from blood. The receptor comes from a man older than 75 in good health.

The CDR3 region has the DNA TGTGCCAGCAGCTCCCGACAGGGGCTCTACAATGAGCAGTTCTTC. This sequence encodes CASSSRQGLYNEQFF. This chain uses TRBV7-3 with TRBJ2-1; 8 bases agree with TRBD1. The CDR3 loop spans 15 amino acids. Losses at the gene ends were 4 bases for V and 3 bases for J; bases not matched to a gene: 5. Germline V gene data show CDR1 as SGHTA and CDR2 as FQGTGA.